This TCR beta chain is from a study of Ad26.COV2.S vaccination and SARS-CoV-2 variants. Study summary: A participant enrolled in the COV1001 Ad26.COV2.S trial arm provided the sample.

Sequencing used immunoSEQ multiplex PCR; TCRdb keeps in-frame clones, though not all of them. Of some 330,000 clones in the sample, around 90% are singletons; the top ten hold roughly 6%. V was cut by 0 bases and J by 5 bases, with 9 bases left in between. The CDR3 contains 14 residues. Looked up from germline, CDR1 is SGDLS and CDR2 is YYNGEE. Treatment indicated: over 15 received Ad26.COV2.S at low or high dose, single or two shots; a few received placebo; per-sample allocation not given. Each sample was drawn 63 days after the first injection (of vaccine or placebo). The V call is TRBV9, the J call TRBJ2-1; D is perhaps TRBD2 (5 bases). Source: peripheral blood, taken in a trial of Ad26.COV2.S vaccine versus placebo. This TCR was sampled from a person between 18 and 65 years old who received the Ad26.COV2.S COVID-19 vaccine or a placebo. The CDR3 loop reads CASSVGSSHNEQFF. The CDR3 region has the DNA TGTGCCAGCAGCGTAGGTTCTAGCCACAATGAGCAGTTCTTC.